The next 23 T cell receptor beta chains were all read from a single sample in a study of early T cells in non-severe SARS-CoV-2 infection. TCRdb reprocessed the 5' RACE reads with MiXCR, giving one entry per CDR3 protein. The table includes 100,000 to 150,000 distinct CDR3 sequences, about 15% detected once. Sequencing was done on a sample of whole blood. Every receptor here comes from an adult who was a healthcare worker with PCR-confirmed SARS-CoV-2 infection or an uninfected control (not recorded which).

This clonotype was found a few times. V and J are TRBV3-1 and TRBJ1-1, with D possibly being TRBD1 (6 bases). V dropped 8 bases and J dropped 1 base, with 14 bases sitting between them. The CDR3 has 14 amino acids. Germline-derived CDR1 and CDR2 are LGHDT and YNNKEL (reference sequence). The chain's CDR3 is CASGGGYGNTEAFF. CDR3 in DNA: TGTGCCAGCGGGGGGGGCTATGGGAACACTGAAGCTTTCTTT.

This clonotype was observed at least ten times. The gene calls are TRBV3-1 and TRBJ2-7; TRBD2 might be the D (6 bases). The CDR3 length is 14 residues. CDR1 and CDR2 (germline): LGHDT, YNNKEL (reference sequence). The V end was cut by 1 base, the J end by 3 bases, with 10 bases between. CDR3 sequence reads: CASSQGFSGYEQYF. The CDR3 DNA follows: TGTGCCAGCAGCCAAGGGTTTAGCGGCTACGAGCAGTACTTC.

This clonotype was detected a few times. The rearrangement links TRBV7-2 to TRBJ2-5; a possible D gene is TRBD1 (5 bases). Looked up from germline, CDR1 is SGHTA and CDR2 is FQGNSA. The CDR3 is 13 amino acids. Trimming stripped 3 bases from V and 2 bases from J, with 7 bases between. DNA of the CDR3: TGTGCCAGCAGCTTCGACAGACAAGAGACCCAGTACTTC. Translation gives CASSFDRQETQYF.

In this sample, this clonotype turned up many times. This chain uses TRBV7-6 with TRBJ2-1, with 8 bases aligning to TRBD1. This CDR3 spans 15 amino acids. Looked up from germline, CDR1 is SGHVS and CDR2 is FNYEAQ. With V trimmed by 2 bases and J by 10 bases, 10 bases remained unmatched. CDR3 amino acids: CASSLLGQGSSEQFF. For the CDR3, the DNA is TGTGCCAGCAGCTTACTAGGACAGGGATCGTCAGAGCAGTTCTTC.

The V call is TRBV5-4, the J call TRBJ1-1; no clear D. This CDR3 has 12 residues. Trimming took 3 bases from V and 1 from J, leaving 4 bases between them. Germline lookup yields CDR1 SGHNT and CDR2 YYREEE (reference sequence). The chain's CDR3 is CASSSSNTEAFF. CDR3 DNA: TGTGCCAGCAGCTCTTCGAACACTGAAGCTTTCTTT. The full variable domain, rest sourced from reference TRBV5-4 and TRBJ1-1, is ETGVTQSPTHLIKTRGQQVTLRCSSQSGHNTVSWYQQALGQGPQFIFQYYREEENGRGNFPPRFSGLQFPNYSSELNVNALELDDSALYLCASSSSNTEAFFGQGTRLTVV.

The rearrangement uses TRBV20-1 and TRBJ2-7; 8 bases line up with TRBD1. Germline V lookup: CDR1 DFQATT, CDR2 SNEGSKA (reference sequence). This CDR3 has 14 amino acids. V was pared by 2 bases and J by 6 bases, with 9 bases of the junction left unmatched. The CDR3 region has the DNA TGCAGTGCTAGAAATGGACAGGGAGGAAGCGAGCAGTACTTC. Its protein is CSARNGQGGSEQYF.

At least ten counts were recorded for this clonotype. The chain uses TRBV5-1 and TRBJ1-1; D unresolved. Germline loops: CDR1 SGHRS, CDR2 YFSETQ. The CDR3 is 15 amino acids. V dropped 5 bases and J dropped 0 bases, with 14 bases sitting between them. CDR3 bases: TGCGCCAGCAGTCTGGACGGGGTAATGAACACTGAAGCTTTCTTT. Protein product: CASSLDGVMNTEAFF.

This clonotype has a count of ten or more. The chain uses TRBV4-1 and TRBJ2-5; D remains unclear. This CDR3 has 13 amino acids. CDR1 and CDR2 from the germline V gene are MGHRA and YSYEKL. V lost 0 bases to trimming and J lost 4 bases, with 6 bases between them. CDR3: CASSQDPRETQYF. CDR3 nucleotides: TGCGCCAGCAGCCAAGATCCGAGAGAGACCCAGTACTTC.

J is TRBJ2-1 and V is TRBV2; 13 nucleotides align to TRBD2. Germline CDR1 and CDR2: SNHLY and FYNNEI. The CDR3 is 18 amino acids. Trimming at V came to 5 bases and at J to 2 bases, leaving 9 bases not matched to a gene. CDR3 sequence reads: CASSPTSGGVRTYNEQFF. The CDR3 DNA reads as TGTGCCAGCAGTCCCACTAGCGGGGGGGTCCGAACCTACAATGAGCAGTTCTTC.

The chain joins TRBV6-2 or TRBV6-3 to TRBJ2-1; 8 bases align to TRBD2. The CDR3 covers 16 residues. Per the germline V gene, CDR1 is MNHEY and CDR2 is SVGEGT. With 4 bases clipped from V and 10 bases from J, the junction kept 15 bases outside the gene matches. The CDR3 protein is CASSLLAEGRGGEQFF. The CDR3 DNA is TGTGCCAGCAGTTTACTAGCGGAGGGCCGTGGAGGGGAGCAGTTCTTC.

This clonotype has more than one count but fewer than ten. V usage is TRBV11-2 and J usage is TRBJ2-1; tentative D call: TRBD2 (5 bases). Trimming stripped 5 bases from V and 7 bases from J, with 6 bases between. CDR1 and CDR2 (germline): SGHAT, FQNNGV. This CDR3 is 11 amino acids long. CDR3: CASSGGNEQFF. The CDR3 DNA reads as TGTGCCAGCAGCGGAGGTAATGAGCAGTTCTTC.

The chain links TRBV28 to TRBJ2-3; perhaps D is TRBD1 or TRBD2 (6 bases each). Germline loops: CDR1 MDHEN, CDR2 SYDVKM. The CDR3 spans 16 residues. V was pared by 3 bases and J by 0 bases, with 13 bases between. The CDR3 protein is CASSFWRGSSTDTQYF. DNA for the CDR3: TGTGCCAGCAGTTTTTGGAGGGGGTCTAGCACAGATACGCAGTATTTT.

Only a few counts were recorded for this clonotype. The genes are TRBV7-2 and TRBJ1-1, with D possibly TRBD1 on 5 matching bases. The V end lost 5 bases, the J end lost 3 bases, and 13 bases lay between the germline ends. The germline CDR1 and CDR2 sequences are SGHTA and FQGNSA. The length of the CDR3 is 14 residues. The CDR3 spells CASSPQGAYTEAFF. Written as DNA, the CDR3 is TGTGCCAGCAGCCCCCAAGGGGCCTACACTGAAGCTTTCTTT.

The V and J genes are TRBV10-3 and TRBJ2-3, with 12 bases lining up with TRBD2. The CDR3 spans 11 residues. Germline V gene sequence: CDR1 ENHRY, CDR2 SYGVKD. The V segment lost 6 bases and the J segment 12 bases; nucleotides outside the gene matches: 1. CDR3 in amino acids: CAIRTSGGQYF. The CDR3 nucleotides are TGTGCCATCAGGACTAGCGGGGGCCAGTATTTT.

The chain uses TRBV29-1 and TRBJ2-7, with D perhaps given as TRBD1 or TRBD2 (7 bases each). This CDR3 contains 11 residues. Between the trimmed V and J ends, which lost 6 bases and 10 bases, there was a span of 16 bases. CDR1 and CDR2 from the germline V gene are SQVTM and ANQGSEA. The CDR3 protein is CSVATGREQYF. CDR3 sequence (DNA): TGCAGCGTCGCGACAGGGAGGGAACAGTACTTC.

The chain couples TRBV12-5 to TRBJ1-1; 9 nucleotides agree with TRBD1. The CDR3 is 16 residues long. With 4 bases clipped from V and 6 bases from J, the junction kept 12 bases outside the gene matches. The germline gives CDR1 LGHNT, CDR2 FRNRAP. CDR3 sequence (DNA): TGTGCTAGTGGTTCCCCCGGGACAGGGAGGATCCCTGAAGCTTTCTTT. It is translated as CASGSPGTGRIPEAFF.

This clonotype was counted at least ten times. The genes are TRBV19 and TRBJ1-2; 7 bases line up with TRBD1. Germline V gene lookup returns CDR1 LNHDA and CDR2 SQIVND (reference sequence). The CDR3 runs 13 residues. V shed 4 bases and J 7 bases; nucleotides not matched to a gene: 6. CDR3 residues: CASSTQGEAGYTF. The CDR3 DNA is TGTGCCAGTAGTACTCAGGGGGAGGCTGGCTACACCTTC.

This clonotype appeared a few times. The chain is built from TRBV4-1 and TRBJ1-6; D is possibly TRBD1 (5 bases). Per the germline V gene, CDR1 is MGHRA and CDR2 is YSYEKL. CDR3 length: 17 residues. V was trimmed by 1 base and J by 8 bases, leaving 18 bases between them. The CDR3: CASSQGPWRGRDSPLHF. The CDR3, as DNA: TGCGCCAGCAGCCAAGGCCCCTGGAGGGGTCGTGATTCACCCCTCCACTTT.

Details on this clonotype: This may be a read error: a much more frequent sequence differs by one nucleotide. CDR3 sequence (DNA): TGCAGTGCTAGAGATCGAAGGGCAGGGAAAAGAAATACGCAGTATTTT. The encoded protein is CSARDRRAGKRNTQYF. V usage is TRBV20-1 and J usage is TRBJ2-3, with D possibly matching TRBD1 (5 bases). CDR3 length: 16 amino acids. V lost 0 bases and J lost 7, with 20 bases in between. In germline, CDR1 is DFQATT, CDR2 SNEGSKA (reference sequence).

In this sample, this clonotype turned up many times. V usage is TRBV7-9 and J usage is TRBJ2-5; D may be TRBD2 (6 bases). This CDR3 is 14 amino acids long. From germline, CDR1 is SEHNR and CDR2 FQNEAQ (reference sequence). V was cut by 2 bases and J by 2 bases, with 9 bases left in between. CDR3 DNA sequence: TGTGCCAGCAGCTTACTAGCGTTACAAGAGACCCAGTACTTC. It specifies CASSLLALQETQYF.

V usage is TRBV21-1 and J usage is TRBJ1-4; TRBD1 is the table's D call and was not checked against the DNA. TRBV21-1 is classified as a pseudogene. This CDR3 has 14 amino acids. The CDR3 region is CASSVRGTDEKLFF. DNA for the CDR3: TGTGCCAGCAGCGTTCGAGGGACAGATGAAAAACTGTTTTTT.

This chain links TRBV13 with TRBJ1-1; 8 positions agree with TRBD1. The CDR3 covers 15 residues. Germline lookup yields CDR1 PRHDT and CDR2 FYEKMQ (reference sequence). The trim removed 3 bases at V and 0 bases at J, leaving 3 bases unmatched. In DNA, the CDR3 is TGTGCCAGCAGCTTTTGGACAGGGTTGAACACTGAAGCTTTCTTT. As protein: CASSFWTGLNTEAFF.

This chain joins TRBV21-1 and TRBJ2-3; TRBD1, the D gene given by the table, was not confirmed from the DNA. TRBV21-1 is an annotated pseudogene. This CDR3 region has 18 residues. The CDR3, as DNA: TGTGCCAGCAGCAAAGCCCCGGCCCCCTCAGGGAGCACAGATACGCAGTATTTT. This gives the protein CASSKAPAPSGSTDTQYF.